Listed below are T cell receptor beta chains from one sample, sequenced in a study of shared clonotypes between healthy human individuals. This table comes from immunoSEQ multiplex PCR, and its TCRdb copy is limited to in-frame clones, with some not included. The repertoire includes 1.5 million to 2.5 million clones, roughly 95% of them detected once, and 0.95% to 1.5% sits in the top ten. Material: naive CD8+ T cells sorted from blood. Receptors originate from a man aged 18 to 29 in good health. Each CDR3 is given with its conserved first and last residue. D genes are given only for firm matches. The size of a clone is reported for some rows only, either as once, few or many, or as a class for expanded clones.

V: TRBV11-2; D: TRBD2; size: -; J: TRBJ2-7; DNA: TGTGCCAGCAGCTTAGTAGCGGGGCGCTACGAGCAGTACTTC; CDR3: CASSLVAGRYEQYF
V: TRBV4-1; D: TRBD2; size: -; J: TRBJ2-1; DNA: TGCGCCAGCAGCCTGAAACCACTAGCGGGGGACTCCTACAATGAGCAGTTCTTC; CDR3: CASSLKPLAGDSYNEQFF
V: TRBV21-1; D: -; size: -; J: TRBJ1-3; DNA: TGTGCCAGCAGCACCACCCCGACCTACTCTGGAAACACCATATATTTT; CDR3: CASSTTPTYSGNTIYF
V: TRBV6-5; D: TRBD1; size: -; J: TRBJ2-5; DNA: TGTGCCAGCAGTCTAGGACAGGGCCAAGAGACCCAGTACTTC; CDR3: CASSLGQGQETQYF
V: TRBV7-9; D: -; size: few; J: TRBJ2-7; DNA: TGTGCCAGCAGCTTAGAGGTGACTCTCCCCGACTTC; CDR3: CASSLEVTLPDF
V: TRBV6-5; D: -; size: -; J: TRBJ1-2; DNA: TGTGCCAGCAGCCCGGGAAGTATGGGGGGCTACACCTTC; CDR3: CASSPGSMGGYTF
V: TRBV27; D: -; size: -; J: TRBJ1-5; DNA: TGTGCCAGCAGCACAGATAGCAATCAGCCCCAGCATTTT; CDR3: CASSTDSNQPQHF
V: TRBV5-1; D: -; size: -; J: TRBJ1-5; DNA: TGCGCCAGCAGCTTGTCCCCGAATCAGCCCCAGCATTTT; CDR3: CASSLSPNQPQHF
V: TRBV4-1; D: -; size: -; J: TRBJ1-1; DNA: TGCGCCAGCAGCCAATCTAGAGGGGAGGTTACTGAAGCTTTCTTT; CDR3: CASSQSRGEVTEAFF
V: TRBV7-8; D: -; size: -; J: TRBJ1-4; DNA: TGTGCCAGCAGCCGGAAATTGATCGGAGCAACTAATGAAAAACTGTTTTTT; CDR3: CASSRKLIGATNEKLFF
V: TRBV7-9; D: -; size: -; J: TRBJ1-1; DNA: TGTGCCAGCAGCTTAGTGGTGGAGGACCGCATGAACACTGAAGCTTTCTTT; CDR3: CASSLVVEDRMNTEAFF
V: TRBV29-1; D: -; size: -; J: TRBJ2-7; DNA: TGCAGCGTCCTTTGGGGGATCAGCTACGAGCAGTACTTC; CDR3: CSVLWGISYEQYF
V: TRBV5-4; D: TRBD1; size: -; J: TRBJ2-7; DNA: TGTGCCAGCAGCCCTGGACAGGGCATCGAGCAGTACTTC; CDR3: CASSPGQGIEQYF
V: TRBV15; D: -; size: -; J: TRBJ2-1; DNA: TGTGCCACCAGGGGTGTGGAGCAGAAATACAATGAGCAGTTCTTC; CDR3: CATRGVEQKYNEQFF
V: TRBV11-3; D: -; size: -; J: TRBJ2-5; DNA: TGTGCCAGCAGCCCCAGTGGGTCCCCTCCCTACTTC; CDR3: CASSPSGSPPYF
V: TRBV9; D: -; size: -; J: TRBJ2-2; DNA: TGTGCCAGCAGCGCGGGGGGCGTCACCGGGGAGCTGTTTTTT; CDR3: CASSAGGVTGELFF
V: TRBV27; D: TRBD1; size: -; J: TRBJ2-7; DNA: TGTGCCAGCAGTCCCCGGACAGGTCCCTACGAGCAGTACTTC; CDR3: CASSPRTGPYEQYF
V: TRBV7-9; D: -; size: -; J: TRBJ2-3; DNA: TGTGCCAGCAGACTTTCCTACGGAACAGATACGCAGTATTTT; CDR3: CASRLSYGTDTQYF
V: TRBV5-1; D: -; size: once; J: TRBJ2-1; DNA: TGCGCCAGCAGCTTGTGGGTCTCGGCTGTTAATGAGCAGTTCTTC; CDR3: CASSLWVSAVNEQFF
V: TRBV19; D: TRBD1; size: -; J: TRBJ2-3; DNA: TGTGCCAGTAGTACAAGACAGGGGGAAGATACGCAGTATTTT; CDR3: CASSTRQGEDTQYF
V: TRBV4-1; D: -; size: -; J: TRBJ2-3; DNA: TGCGCCAGCAGTAAGACTACTAGCACAGATACGCAGTATTTT; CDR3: CASSKTTSTDTQYF
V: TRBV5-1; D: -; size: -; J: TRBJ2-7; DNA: TGCGCCAGCAGCTTGGAAGGGGGTAGCTCCTACGAGCAGTACTTC; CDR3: CASSLEGGSSYEQYF
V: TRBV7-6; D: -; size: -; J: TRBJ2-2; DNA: TGTGCCAGCAGCTTAGTCTCGAGCGGGAACACCGGGGAGCTGTTTTTT; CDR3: CASSLVSSGNTGELFF
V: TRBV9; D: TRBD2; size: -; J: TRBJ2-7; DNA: TGTGCCAGCAGCGTATCCTCCGGGACTACTACCTACGAGCAGTACTTC; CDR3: CASSVSSGTTTYEQYF
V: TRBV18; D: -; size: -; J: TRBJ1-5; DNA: TGTGCCAGCTCACCAGGTGATAGCAATCAGCCCCAGCATTTT; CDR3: CASSPGDSNQPQHF
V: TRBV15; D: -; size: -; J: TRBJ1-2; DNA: TGTGCCACCAGCATCCCGTCCCTCAGGGGCGGCTACACCTTC; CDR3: CATSIPSLRGGYTF
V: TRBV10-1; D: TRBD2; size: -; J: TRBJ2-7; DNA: TGCGCCAGCAGTGAGTCTAGCGGGAGGGAGCAGTACTTC; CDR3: CASSESSGREQYF
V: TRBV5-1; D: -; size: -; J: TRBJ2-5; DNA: TGCGCCAGCAGCTTGGGGTCGGGGAAGCAAGAGACCCAGTACTTC; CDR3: CASSLGSGKQETQYF